What follows is one T cell receptor (beta chain) and its context. Its antigen is not known. The sample belongs to a study of T cell responses to AZD1222 COVID-19 vaccine. The germline V and J ends were trimmed by 3 bases and 3 bases, with 9 bases remaining between them. CDR1 and CDR2 from the germline V gene are SGDLS and YYNGEE. This CDR3 is built from 13 residues. Study results and caveats: Close to half of all spike-specific TCRs reportedly target regions of the variants that are unmutated. Sampled repertoires all dated from after the peak T cell response. The sample set comprised mostly white British donors with more females, and clonal diversity was possibly underestimated. Spike-specific TCR depth and breadth grew after two AZD1222 doses.

TCRdb's table, derived via immunoSEQ multiplex PCR, lists solely in-frame clones and lacks some. In the table there are roughly 130,000 clones, about 86% of which are singletons. This clonotype was sampled from an adult in good health. The material sequenced was peripheral blood, taken on day 0 of AZD1222 vaccination. The chain employs TRBV9 and TRBJ1-1; weak D call: TRBD1 (5 bases). As DNA, the CDR3 is TGTGCCAGCAGCGCCTGGGACGACACTGAAGCTTTCTTT. Translated: CASSAWDDTEAFF. The full variable domain, with the rest looked up from reference TRBV9 and TRBJ1-1, is DSGVTQTPKHLITATGQRVTLRCSPRSGDLSVYWYQQSLDQGLQFLIQYYNGEERAKGNILERFSAQQFPDLHSELNLSSLELGDSALYFCASSAWDDTEAFFGQGTRLTVV.